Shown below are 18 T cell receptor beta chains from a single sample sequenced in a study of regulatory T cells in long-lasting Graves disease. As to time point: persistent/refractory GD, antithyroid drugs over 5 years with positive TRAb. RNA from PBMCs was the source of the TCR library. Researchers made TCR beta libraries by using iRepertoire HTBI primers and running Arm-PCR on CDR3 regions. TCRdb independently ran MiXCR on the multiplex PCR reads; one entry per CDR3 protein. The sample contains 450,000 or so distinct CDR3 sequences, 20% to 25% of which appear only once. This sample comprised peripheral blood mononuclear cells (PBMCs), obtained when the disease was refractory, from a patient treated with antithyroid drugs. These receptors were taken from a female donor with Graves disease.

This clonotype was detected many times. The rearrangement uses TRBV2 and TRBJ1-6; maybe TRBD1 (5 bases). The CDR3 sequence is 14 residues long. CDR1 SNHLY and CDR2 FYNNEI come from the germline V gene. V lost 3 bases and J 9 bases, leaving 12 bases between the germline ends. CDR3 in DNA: TGTGCCAGCAGTGAGCAGGGAGGACGTTCACCCCTCCACTTT. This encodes CASSEQGGRSPLHF.

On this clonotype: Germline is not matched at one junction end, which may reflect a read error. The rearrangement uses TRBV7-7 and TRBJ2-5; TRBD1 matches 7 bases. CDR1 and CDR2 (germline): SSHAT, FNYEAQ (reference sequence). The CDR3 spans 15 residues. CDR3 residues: CASSPRGIVHETQYF. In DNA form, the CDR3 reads TGTGCTAGCAGCCCCAGGGGGATCGTCCACGAGACCCAGTACTTC.

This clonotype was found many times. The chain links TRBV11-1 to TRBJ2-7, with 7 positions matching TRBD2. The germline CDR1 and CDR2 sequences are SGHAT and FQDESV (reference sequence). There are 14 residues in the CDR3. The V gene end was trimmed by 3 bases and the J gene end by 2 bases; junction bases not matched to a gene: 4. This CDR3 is CASSLMRGTYEQYF. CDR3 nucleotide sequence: TGTGCCAGCAGCTTGATGCGGGGGACCTACGAGCAGTACTTC.

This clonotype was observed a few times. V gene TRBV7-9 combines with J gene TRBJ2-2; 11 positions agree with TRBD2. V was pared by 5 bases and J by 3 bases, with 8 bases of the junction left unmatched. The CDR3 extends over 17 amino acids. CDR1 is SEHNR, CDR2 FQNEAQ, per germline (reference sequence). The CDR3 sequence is CASSLLTSGRDTGELFF. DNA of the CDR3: TGTGCCAGCAGCCTCCTTACTAGCGGGAGAGACACCGGGGAGCTGTTTTTT.

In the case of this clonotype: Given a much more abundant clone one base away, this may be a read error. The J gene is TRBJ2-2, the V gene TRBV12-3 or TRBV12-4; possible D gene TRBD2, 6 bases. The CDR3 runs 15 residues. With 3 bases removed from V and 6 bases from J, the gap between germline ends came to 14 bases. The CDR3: CASSLGGTDAGELFF. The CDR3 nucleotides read TGTGCCAGCAGTTTGGGCGGGACCGACGCCGGGGAGCTGTTTTTT.

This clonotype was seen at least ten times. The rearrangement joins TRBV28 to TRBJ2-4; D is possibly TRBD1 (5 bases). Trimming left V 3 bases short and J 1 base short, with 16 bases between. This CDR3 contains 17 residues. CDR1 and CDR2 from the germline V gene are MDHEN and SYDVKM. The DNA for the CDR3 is TGTGCCAGCAGTTTTCTCAGGGTATTCATCGCCAAAAACATTCAGTACTTC. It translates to CASSFLRVFIAKNIQYF.

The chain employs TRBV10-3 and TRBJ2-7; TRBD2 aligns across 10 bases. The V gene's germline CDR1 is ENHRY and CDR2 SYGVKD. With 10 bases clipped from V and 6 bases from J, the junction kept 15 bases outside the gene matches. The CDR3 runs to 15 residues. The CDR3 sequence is CATAGSAGGAAEQYF. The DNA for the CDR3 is TGTGCCACAGCGGGTTCAGCGGGGGGGGCAGCCGAGCAGTACTTC.

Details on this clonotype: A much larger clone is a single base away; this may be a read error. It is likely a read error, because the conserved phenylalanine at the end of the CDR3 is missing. DNA for the CDR3: TGTGCCAGCAGCTTAGATGCCCAGGGGGGAACTGAAGCTTTCCTT. It specifies CASSLDAQGGTEAFL. The chain uses TRBV7-2 and TRBJ1-1; 7 nucleotides align to TRBD1. The CDR3 spans 15 residues. Germline assignment: CDR1 SGHTA and CDR2 FQGNSA. J was trimmed by 5 bases and V by 1 base; bases with no gene match: 7.

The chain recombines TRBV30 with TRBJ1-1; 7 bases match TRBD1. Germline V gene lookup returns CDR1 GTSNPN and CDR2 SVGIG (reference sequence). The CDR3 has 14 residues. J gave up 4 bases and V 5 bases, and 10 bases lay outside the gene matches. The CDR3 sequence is CAWDLGGAITEAFF. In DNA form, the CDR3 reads TGTGCCTGGGACCTAGGGGGCGCGATCACTGAAGCTTTCTTT.

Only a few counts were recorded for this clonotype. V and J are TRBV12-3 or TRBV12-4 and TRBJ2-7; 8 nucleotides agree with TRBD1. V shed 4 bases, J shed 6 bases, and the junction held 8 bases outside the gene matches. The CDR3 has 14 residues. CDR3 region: CASSSQGALSEQYF. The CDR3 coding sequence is TGTGCCAGCAGTTCCCAGGGGGCGCTTAGCGAGCAGTACTTC.

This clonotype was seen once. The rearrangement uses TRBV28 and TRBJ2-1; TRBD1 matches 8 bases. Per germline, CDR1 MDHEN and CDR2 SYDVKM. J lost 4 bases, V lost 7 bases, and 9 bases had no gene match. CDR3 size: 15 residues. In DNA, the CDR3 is TGTGCCAGCAAAGAGGCAGGGGGCACATACAATGAGCAGTTCTTC. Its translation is CASKEAGGTYNEQFF.

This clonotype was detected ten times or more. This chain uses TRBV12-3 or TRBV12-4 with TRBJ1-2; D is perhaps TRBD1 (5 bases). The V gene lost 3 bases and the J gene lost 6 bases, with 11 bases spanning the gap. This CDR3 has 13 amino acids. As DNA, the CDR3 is TGTGCCAGCAGTTTTGGGGCAGACAATGGCTACACCTTC. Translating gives CASSFGADNGYTF.

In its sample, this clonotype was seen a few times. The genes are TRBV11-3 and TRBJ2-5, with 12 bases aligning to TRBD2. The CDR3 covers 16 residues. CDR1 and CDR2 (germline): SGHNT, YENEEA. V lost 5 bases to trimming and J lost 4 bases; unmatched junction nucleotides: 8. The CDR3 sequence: CASSVGLAGKRETQYF. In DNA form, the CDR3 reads TGTGCCAGCAGCGTAGGACTAGCGGGAAAGCGAGAGACCCAGTACTTC.

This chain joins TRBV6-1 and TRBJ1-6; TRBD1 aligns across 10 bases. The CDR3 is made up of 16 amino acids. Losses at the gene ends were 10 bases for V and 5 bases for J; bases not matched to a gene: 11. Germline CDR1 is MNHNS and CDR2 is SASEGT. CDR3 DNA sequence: TGTGCCACGCCTGAAGATGGGACAGGGGATAATTCACCCCTCCACTTT. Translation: CATPEDGTGDNSPLHF.

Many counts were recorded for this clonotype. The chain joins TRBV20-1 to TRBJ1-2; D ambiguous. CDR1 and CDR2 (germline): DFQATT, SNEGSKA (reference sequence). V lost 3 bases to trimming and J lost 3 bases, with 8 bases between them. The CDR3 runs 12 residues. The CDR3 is CSASTSDYGYTF. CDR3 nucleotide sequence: TGCAGTGCTAGTACGTCCGACTATGGCTACACCTTC.

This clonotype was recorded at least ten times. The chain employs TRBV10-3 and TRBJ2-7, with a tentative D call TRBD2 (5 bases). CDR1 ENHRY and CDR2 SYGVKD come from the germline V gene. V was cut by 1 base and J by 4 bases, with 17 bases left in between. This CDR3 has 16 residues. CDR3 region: CAISELRRDLRYEQYF. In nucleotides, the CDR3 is TGTGCCATCAGTGAGTTGCGCCGGGATCTACGTTACGAGCAGTACTTC.

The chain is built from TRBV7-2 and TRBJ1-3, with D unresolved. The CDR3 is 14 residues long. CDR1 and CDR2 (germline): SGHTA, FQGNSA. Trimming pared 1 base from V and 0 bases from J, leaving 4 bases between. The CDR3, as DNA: TGTGCCAGCAGCTTAGAGTTCTCTGGAAACACCATATATTTT. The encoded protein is CASSLEFSGNTIYF. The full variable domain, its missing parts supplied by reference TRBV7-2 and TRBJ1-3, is GAGVSQSPSNKVTEKGKDVELRCDPISGHTALYWYRQSLGQGLEFLIYFQGNSAPDKSGLPSDRFSAERTGGSVSTLTIQRTQQEDSAVYLCASSLEFSGNTIYFGEGSWLTVV.

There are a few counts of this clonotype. This CDR3 is CSVLGGHYEQYF. The CDR3 region has the DNA TGCAGCGTACTCGGCGGACACTACGAGCAGTACTTC. The chain employs TRBV29-1 and TRBJ2-7; D is possibly TRBD1 (5 bases). This CDR3 has 12 amino acids. Germline CDR1 reads SQVTM; CDR2 reads ANQGSEA. The V end lost 6 bases, the J end lost 3 bases, and 12 bases lay between the germline ends.